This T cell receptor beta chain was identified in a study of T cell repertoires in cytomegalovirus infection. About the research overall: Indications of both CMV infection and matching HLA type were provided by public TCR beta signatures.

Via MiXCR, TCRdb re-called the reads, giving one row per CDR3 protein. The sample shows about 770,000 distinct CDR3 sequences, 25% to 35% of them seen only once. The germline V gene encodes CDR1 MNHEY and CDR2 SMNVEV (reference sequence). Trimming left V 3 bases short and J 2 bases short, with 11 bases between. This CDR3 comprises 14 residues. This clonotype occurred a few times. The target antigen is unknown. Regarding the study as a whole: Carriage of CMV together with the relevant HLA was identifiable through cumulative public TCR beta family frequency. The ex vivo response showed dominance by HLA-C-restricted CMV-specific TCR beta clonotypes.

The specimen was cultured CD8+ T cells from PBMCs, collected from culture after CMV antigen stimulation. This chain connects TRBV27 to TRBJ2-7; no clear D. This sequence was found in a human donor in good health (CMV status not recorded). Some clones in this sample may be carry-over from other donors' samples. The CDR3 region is CASSLTTAPYEQYF. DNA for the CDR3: TGTGCCAGCAGTTTGACAACGGCACCCTACGAGCAGTACTTC.